These 26 T cell receptor beta chains came from one sample sequenced in a study of cytomegalovirus exposure and HLA in healthy donors. PCR primers comprised 60 Vbeta and 13 Jbeta primers. TCRdb's table, derived via immunoSEQ multiplex PCR, lists solely in-frame clones and lacks some. This table holds approximately 170,000 clones, less than 85% found once. Sequencing input: PBMCs. The origin of the receptors is a male donor in good health and CMV-seronegative.

J is TRBJ1-5 and V is TRBV6-5; D gene unclear. The CDR3 contains 13 residues. With 7 bases removed from V and 4 bases from J, the gap between germline ends came to 11 bases. CDR1 and CDR2 (germline): MNHEY, SVGAGI. CDR3 sequence reads: CASTLTENQPQHF. CDR3 DNA sequence: TGTGCCAGCACCCTGACTGAGAATCAGCCCCAGCATTTT.

The chain uses TRBV18 and TRBJ1-1, with 12 bases aligning to TRBD1. The V gene's germline CDR1 is KGHSH and CDR2 LQKENI. The CDR3 contains 17 residues. Trimming cost V 1 base and J 5 bases; bases outside gene matches: 8. CDR3 nucleotide sequence: TGTGCCAGCTCACCACGGGACAGGGGGCGGATAGGTACTGAAGCTTTCTTT. This translates into CASSPRDRGRIGTEAFF.

CDR3 sequence reads: CASSPQLKTGLAPLHF. The CDR3 DNA is TGCGCCAGCAGCCCGCAGCTTAAGACAGGGCTAGCACCCCTCCACTTT. The chain uses TRBV5-1 and TRBJ1-6; 7 bases agree with TRBD1. Trimming took 4 bases from V and 11 from J; bases not matched to a gene: 15. Germline values: CDR1 SGHRS, CDR2 YFSETQ. CDR3 length equals 16 residues.

This chain connects TRBV19 to TRBJ2-3; no clear D gene. Per the germline V gene, CDR1 is LNHDA and CDR2 is SQIVND (reference sequence). The CDR3 has 12 residues. V was trimmed by 3 bases and J by 6 bases, leaving 7 bases between them. CDR3 in amino acids: CASSIFQDTQYF. The CDR3 DNA follows: TGTGCCAGTAGTATCTTTCAGGATACGCAGTATTTT.

CDR3 amino acids: CASSLGAGDYEQYF. DNA of the CDR3: TGTGCCAGCAGCTTAGGGGCGGGGGATTACGAGCAGTACTTC. The genes are TRBV13 and TRBJ2-7; 7 positions match TRBD2. The CDR3 sequence is 14 residues long. V shed 0 bases and J 4 bases; nucleotides not matched to a gene: 3. Germline assignment: CDR1 PRHDT and CDR2 FYEKMQ (reference sequence).

V and J are TRBV5-4 and TRBJ1-5; D uncertain. Germline values: CDR1 SGHNT, CDR2 YYREEE (reference sequence). Trimming removed 0 bases from V and 0 bases from J, with 4 bases in between. The CDR3 has 14 amino acids. The CDR3 DNA follows: TGTGCCAGCAGCTTGGATCGTAGCAATCAGCCCCAGCATTTT. Protein sequence: CASSLDRSNQPQHF.

Remarks on this clone: One end of the junction is discordant with germline, which a read error may explain. V usage is TRBV7-9 and J usage is TRBJ2-1; TRBD2 agrees at 8 bases. Germline V lookup: CDR1 SEHNR, CDR2 FQNEAQ (reference sequence). The CDR3 is made up of 15 amino acids. The chain's CDR3 is CSSEAGVSPYNEQFF. DNA for the CDR3: TGTTCCAGCGAAGCGGGGGTATCCCCCTACAATGAGCAGTTCTTC.

This chain uses TRBV5-5 with TRBJ1-2, with 9 bases identical to TRBD1. Germline loops: CDR1 SGHKS, CDR2 YYEKEE (reference sequence). This CDR3 comprises 12 residues. The V and J ends lost 6 bases and 6 bases, in that order; junction bases with no gene match: 3. The chain's CDR3 is CASTRDRDGYTF. CDR3 in DNA: TGTGCCAGCACCCGGGACAGGGATGGCTACACCTTC.

The chain is built from TRBV25-1 and TRBJ1-5; 8 bases align to TRBD1. The CDR3 loop spans 14 amino acids. With 5 bases clipped from V and 5 bases from J, the junction kept 5 bases outside the gene matches. Germline-derived CDR1 and CDR2 are MGHDK and SYGVNS. For the CDR3, the DNA is TGTGCCAGCAGTCGCTCAGGGGGCTATCAGCCCCAGCATTTT. This gives the protein CASSRSGGYQPQHF.

V is TRBV12-5 and J is TRBJ1-5, with TRBD1 matching over 8 bases. The CDR3 length is 16 residues. J was trimmed by 7 bases and V by 0 bases; bases with no gene match: 8. Germline V gene sequence: CDR1 LGHNT, CDR2 FRNRAP. The CDR3 DNA follows: TGTGCTAGTGGTTTGGTACTGGGCGGACAGGGCCAGCCCCAGCATTTT. It is translated as CASGLVLGGQGQPQHF.

The rearrangement joins TRBV19 to TRBJ1-1; D not resolved. The CDR3 contains 13 residues. V lost 2 bases and J 1 base, leaving 5 bases between the germline ends. Germline V CDR1 and CDR2: LNHDA, SQIVND (reference sequence). CDR3 in amino acids: CASSITRNTEAFF. CDR3 nucleotides: TGTGCCAGTAGTATAACCAGGAACACTGAAGCTTTCTTT. Drawing the rest from reference TRBV19 and TRBJ1-1, the complete variable domain is DGGITQSPKYLFRKEGQNVTLSCEQNLNHDAMYWYRQDPGQGLRLIYYSQIVNDFQKGDIAEGYSVSREKKESFPLTVTSAQKNPTAFYLCASSITRNTEAFFGQGTRLTVV.

In this sample, this clone turned up once. This chain uses TRBV19 with TRBJ1-5, with no clear D. Trimming cost V 4 bases and J 5 bases, with 12 bases left between them. Per germline, CDR1 LNHDA and CDR2 SQIVND (reference sequence). CDR3 length: 14 amino acids. This chain's CDR3 is CASSTVAAYQPQHF. Written as DNA, the CDR3 is TGTGCCAGTAGTACGGTCGCGGCTTATCAGCCCCAGCATTTT.

The chain carries TRBV6-4 and TRBJ2-3; D possibly corresponds to TRBD2 (7 bases). CDR1 MRHNA and CDR2 SNTAGT come from the germline V gene. The CDR3 runs 14 residues. V was clipped by 3 bases and J by 4 bases, with 11 bases between them. CDR3 sequence (DNA): TGTGCCAGCAGTGATAGGGGGGGCCCAGATACGCAGTATTTT. Protein sequence: CASSDRGGPDTQYF.

The chain links TRBV30 to TRBJ1-1; D is uncertain. With 1 base removed from V and 2 bases from J, the gap between germline ends came to 8 bases. CDR1 and CDR2 (germline): GTSNPN, SVGIG (reference sequence). The CDR3 has 13 amino acids. This chain's CDR3 is CAWSGTGNTEAFF. In DNA, the CDR3 is TGTGCCTGGAGTGGGACGGGAAACACTGAAGCTTTCTTT. The full variable domain, with the rest looked up from reference TRBV30 and TRBJ1-1, is SQTIHQWPATLVQPVGSPLSLECTVEGTSNPNLYWYRQAAGRGLQLLFYSVGIGQISSEVPQNLSASRPQDRQFILSSKKLLLSDSGFYLCAWSGTGNTEAFFGQGTRLTVV.

This chain joins TRBV28 and TRBJ2-4, with TRBD2 matching 9 bases. The V and J ends lost 6 bases and 7 bases, in that order; junction bases with no gene match: 10. This CDR3 has 15 residues. The germline V gene has CDR1 MDHEN and CDR2 SYDVKM. The DNA of the CDR3 is TGTGCCAGCAGCCCGGGCGGGGCGGGAGGGAACATTCAGTACTTC. Translating it yields CASSPGGAGGNIQYF.

The chain links TRBV27 to TRBJ2-7; 8 bases fit TRBD1. This CDR3 has 14 residues. After removal of 5 bases from V and 5 bases from J, the junction contained 8 bases not matched to a gene. CDR1 and CDR2 from the germline V gene are MNHEY and SMNVEV (reference sequence). The CDR3 DNA sequence: TGTGCCAGCAGTCCACAGGGGGGCAGGAACGAGCAGTACTTC. Translating it yields CASSPQGGRNEQYF.

The V call is TRBV28, the J call TRBJ2-1; 9 nucleotides align to TRBD2. The CDR3 length is 12 residues. With 10 bases clipped from V and 7 bases from J, the junction kept 5 bases outside the gene matches. CDR1 and CDR2 from the germline V gene are MDHEN and SYDVKM. CDR3: CAIRGGGNEQFF. CDR3 bases: TGTGCCATTCGCGGGGGGGGAAATGAGCAGTTCTTC.

This sequence joins TRBV11-3 and TRBJ2-2; D ambiguous. V lost 0 bases and J lost 5, with 7 bases in between. Per germline, CDR1 SGHNT and CDR2 YENEEA. The CDR3 extends over 14 amino acids. The CDR3 DNA reads TGTGCCAGCAGCTTAGAAAGCACGACCGGGGAGCTGTTTTTT. Protein: CASSLESTTGELFF.

The J gene is TRBJ1-1, the V gene TRBV28, with D hard to call. Trimming left V 4 bases short and J 3 bases short, with 18 bases between. The length of the CDR3 is 16 residues. Germline CDR1 is MDHEN and CDR2 is SYDVKM. The CDR3 nucleotides read TGTGCCAGCAGTTCGGCCGGGTTTTGGTCGGACACTGAAGCTTTCTTT. This encodes CASSSAGFWSDTEAFF.

The genes are TRBV18 and TRBJ2-4; 7 bases map to TRBD1. CDR1 KGHSH and CDR2 LQKENI come from the germline V gene. This CDR3 is 15 amino acids long. Germline trimming cut 3 bases from V and 0 bases from J; bases unmatched to any gene: 2. The CDR3 DNA reads as TGTGCCAGCTCACCCGGACAGGTAGCCAAAAACATTCAGTACTTC. It yields the protein CASSPGQVAKNIQYF.

V gene TRBV10-3 combines with J gene TRBJ1-2; D not resolved. CDR1 ENHRY and CDR2 SYGVKD come from the germline V gene. The V and J ends lost 6 bases and 6 bases respectively, with 14 bases between them. The CDR3 length is 13 residues. The CDR3 sequence is CAIRFRNIDGYTF. The CDR3 nucleotides read TGTGCCATCAGGTTCAGAAATATCGATGGCTACACCTTC.

The chain is built from TRBV6-5 and TRBJ2-7; possible D gene TRBD1, 6 bases. Germline values: CDR1 MNHEY, CDR2 SVGAGI. Trimming cost V 6 bases and J 1 base, with 10 bases left between them. This CDR3 comprises 13 residues. CDR3 nucleotide sequence: TGTGCCAGCAGCCGGACAGATTCCTACGAGCAGTACTTC. Amino acid sequence: CASSRTDSYEQYF.

V and J are TRBV6-1 and TRBJ1-1, with 9 bases that match TRBD1. Trimming removed 0 bases from V and 12 bases from J; junction bases left unmatched: 11. CDR1 and CDR2 from the germline V gene are MNHNS and SASEGT. This CDR3 region has 15 residues. The CDR3 loop is CASSEATGGFFSPFF. In nucleotides, the CDR3 is TGTGCCAGCAGTGAAGCAACAGGGGGCTTTTTCTCCCCTTTCTTT.

V is TRBV6-4 and J is TRBJ1-5; tentative D call: TRBD1 (6 bases). CDR1 and CDR2 (germline): MRHNA, SNTAGT. This CDR3 is 16 amino acids long. V was shortened by 3 bases and J by 1 base, with 13 bases between the two germline ends. The CDR3 protein is CASSEPGQGSNQPQHF. The CDR3 DNA follows: TGTGCCAGCAGTGAGCCAGGTCAGGGGAGCAATCAGCCCCAGCATTTT.

The rearrangement uses TRBV19 and TRBJ1-2, with unresolved D. Germline V gives CDR1 LNHDA, CDR2 SQIVND (reference sequence). V was trimmed by 7 bases and J by 0 bases, leaving 12 bases between them. This CDR3 is built from 14 residues. The CDR3 DNA is TGTGCCAGTACCCCCTCCGGGGCTAACTATGGCTACACCTTC. This codes for CASTPSGANYGYTF.

The V and J genes are TRBV28 and TRBJ2-7; 7 nucleotides align to TRBD1. The CDR3 consists of 17 residues. The trim removed 5 bases at V and 4 bases at J, leaving 17 bases unmatched. Germline CDR1 is MDHEN and CDR2 is SYDVKM. This chain's CDR3 is CASSAILDRVGDYEQYF. The CDR3 bases are TGTGCCAGCAGTGCCATATTAGACAGGGTAGGAGATTACGAGCAGTACTTC.